The rows below give T cell receptor beta chains drawn from one sample of a study of vaccination and CD4 T cells after COVID-19. No cognate antigen is known for these TCRs. Via MiXCR, TCRdb re-called the PCR reads, giving one row per CDR3 protein. The sample includes roughly 13,000 distinct CDR3 sequences, approximately 35% of them seen just once. The sample was CD4+ T cells from blood, cultured in vitro. The receptors originated from a human donor who had recovered from COVID-19. CDR3s include the opening cysteine and the closing phenylalanine or tryptophan. Fields, in order: J gene, D gene, V gene, clone size, CDR3 DNA, CDR3 protein. The D gene is left open where the match is weak. The size field is filled for only some rows; it gives once, few, many or a size class.

J gene: TRBJ2-1
D gene: -
V gene: TRBV7-8
clone size: -
CDR3 DNA: TGTGCCAGCAGCTTAGAATTACAGGCCTACAATGAGCAGTTCTTC
CDR3 protein: CASSLELQAYNEQFF

J gene: TRBJ1-4
D gene: -
V gene: TRBV6-5
clone size: few
CDR3 DNA: TGTGCCAGCAGTTACACCTTATCGACCTCTGTTGAAAAACTGTTTTTT
CDR3 protein: CASSYTLSTSVEKLFF

J gene: TRBJ2-3
D gene: -
V gene: TRBV6-1
clone size: few
CDR3 DNA: TGTGCCAGCAGTGAAGATCCCCTGGCTACGCAGTATTTT
CDR3 protein: CASSEDPLATQYF

J gene: TRBJ2-7
D gene: TRBD2
V gene: TRBV28
clone size: -
CDR3 DNA: TGTGCCAGCAGTCACATGGCTAGCGGGATTAGCTACGAGCAGTACTTC
CDR3 protein: CASSHMASGISYEQYF

J gene: TRBJ1-2
D gene: TRBD1
V gene: TRBV28
clone size: few
CDR3 DNA: TGTGCCAGCAGTTCCGGGACCGGGACAGCATCAACTGGAAGCTTC
CDR3 protein: CASSSGTGTASTGSF

J gene: TRBJ2-7
D gene: -
V gene: TRBV28
clone size: few
CDR3 DNA: TGTGCCAGCAGTTTCTCGCCGGAAGACTGGGCCCGCCGGAACTACGAGCAGTACTTC
CDR3 protein: CASSFSPEDWARRNYEQYF

J gene: TRBJ2-7
D gene: TRBD2
V gene: TRBV12-3/TRBV12-4
clone size: -
CDR3 DNA: TGTGCCAGCAGTTTGTCAGCGGGAGCCTACGAGCAGTACTTC
CDR3 protein: CASSLSAGAYEQYF

J gene: TRBJ1-1
D gene: -
V gene: TRBV19
clone size: -
CDR3 DNA: TGTGCCAGTAGTATGGGGTTCGCGGCAGGAGTTTTGGATACTGAAGCTTTCTTT
CDR3 protein: CASSMGFAAGVLDTEAFF

J gene: TRBJ2-1
D gene: -
V gene: TRBV12-3/TRBV12-4
clone size: -
CDR3 DNA: TGTGCCAGCAGTTTACTAGCGCTATACAATGAGCAGTTCTTC
CDR3 protein: CASSLLALYNEQFF

J gene: TRBJ2-2
D gene: -
V gene: TRBV4-1
clone size: -
CDR3 DNA: TGCGCCAGCAGCCAAGGTCAGAGACAAAACACCGGGGAGCTGTTTTTT
CDR3 protein: CASSQGQRQNTGELFF

J gene: TRBJ2-1
D gene: TRBD2
V gene: TRBV12-3/TRBV12-4
clone size: -
CDR3 DNA: TGTGCCAGCAGTCCCGTGCGGCCGGGGGGAGGGGATGAGCAGTTCTTC
CDR3 protein: CASSPVRPGGGDEQFF

J gene: TRBJ1-5
D gene: TRBD1
V gene: TRBV7-9
clone size: few
CDR3 DNA: TGTGCCAGCAGCTCGGACAGGGATCAGCCCCAGCATTTT
CDR3 protein: CASSSDRDQPQHF

J gene: TRBJ2-1
D gene: TRBD2
V gene: TRBV18
clone size: once
CDR3 DNA: TGTGCCAGCTCACACGGGAGGGCCCATGAGCAGTTCTTC
CDR3 protein: CASSHGRAHEQFF

J gene: TRBJ2-5
D gene: -
V gene: TRBV4-2
clone size: -
CDR3 DNA: TGTGCCAGCAGCCAAGCTCCCCAAGAGACCCAGTACTTC
CDR3 protein: CASSQAPQETQYF

J gene: TRBJ2-2
D gene: -
V gene: TRBV20-1
clone size: -
CDR3 DNA: TGCAGTGTTGCAGCGGGTTCGAACACCGGGGAGCTGTTTTTT
CDR3 protein: CSVAAGSNTGELFF

J gene: TRBJ2-7
D gene: -
V gene: TRBV6-5
clone size: few
CDR3 DNA: TGTGCCAGCAGTTTCCTAAGAGACGAGCAGTACTTC
CDR3 protein: CASSFLRDEQYF

J gene: TRBJ2-1
D gene: TRBD2
V gene: TRBV12-3/TRBV12-4
clone size: -
CDR3 DNA: TGTGCCAGCAGCTCCCGGACTAGCGGGAGAGGGTCCTACAATGAGCAGTTCTTC
CDR3 protein: CASSSRTSGRGSYNEQFF

J gene: TRBJ1-5
D gene: TRBD1
V gene: TRBV6-5
clone size: medium-sized
CDR3 DNA: TGTGCCAGCAGTTACCCCGGACAGGGCCTTTATCAGCCCCAGCATTTT
CDR3 protein: CASSYPGQGLYQPQHF

J gene: TRBJ2-3
D gene: -
V gene: TRBV5-4
clone size: -
CDR3 DNA: TGTGCCAGCAGCCCCCCCGATACCGATACGCAGTATTTT
CDR3 protein: CASSPPDTDTQYF

J gene: TRBJ1-1
D gene: TRBD1
V gene: TRBV5-5
clone size: -
CDR3 DNA: TGTGCCAGCAGCTTGTTAACAGGGGAGATCTTTGAAGCTTTCTTT
CDR3 protein: CASSLLTGEIFEAFF

J gene: TRBJ2-7
D gene: TRBD2
V gene: TRBV5-1
clone size: -
CDR3 DNA: TGCGCCAGCAGCTTGGGCGGGAGTTGGGCCTACGAGCAGTACTTC
CDR3 protein: CASSLGGSWAYEQYF

J gene: TRBJ2-2
D gene: -
V gene: TRBV7-6
clone size: few
CDR3 DNA: TGTGCCAGCAGCCCAACAGAGGGGCTTAACACCGGGGAGCTGTTTTTT
CDR3 protein: CASSPTEGLNTGELFF

J gene: TRBJ1-6
D gene: TRBD1
V gene: TRBV6-5
clone size: few
CDR3 DNA: TGTGCCAGCAGTTACGGTTACAGGGGCATCTCACCCCTCCACTTT
CDR3 protein: CASSYGYRGISPLHF

J gene: TRBJ2-5
D gene: TRBD2
V gene: TRBV7-2
clone size: -
CDR3 DNA: TGTGCCAGCAGCTTATATTTATGGCTAGCGGGAGCCAGGAAGCAAGAGACCCAGTACTTC
CDR3 protein: CASSLYLWLAGARKQETQYF

J gene: TRBJ2-5
D gene: TRBD2
V gene: TRBV20-1
clone size: -
CDR3 DNA: TGCAGTGCTACAGCGGGAGAGTGGAAAGAGACCCAGTACTTC
CDR3 protein: CSATAGEWKETQYF

J gene: TRBJ2-1
D gene: TRBD2
V gene: TRBV20-1
clone size: -
CDR3 DNA: TGCAGTGCTAGAGATCGGGCTAGCGGGTCGAGCTCCTACAATGAGCAGTTCTTC
CDR3 protein: CSARDRASGSSSYNEQFF

J gene: TRBJ2-2
D gene: TRBD1
V gene: TRBV6-1
clone size: few
CDR3 DNA: TGTGCCAGCAAATTATTCGGGACAGGGTACACCGGGGAGCTGTTTTTT
CDR3 protein: CASKLFGTGYTGELFF

J gene: TRBJ2-5
D gene: TRBD1
V gene: TRBV6-1
clone size: -
CDR3 DNA: TGTGCCAGCAGTGCCCCGGGACAGCAAGAGACCCAGTACTTC
CDR3 protein: CASSAPGQQETQYF

J gene: TRBJ2-4
D gene: -
V gene: TRBV10-3
clone size: -
CDR3 DNA: TGTGCCATCAGTAGCGAAGAGGGGAACATTCAGTACTTC
CDR3 protein: CAISSEEGNIQYF

J gene: TRBJ2-7
D gene: TRBD2
V gene: TRBV7-2
clone size: -
CDR3 DNA: TGTGCCAGCACGGGCGGGGGAGCCCGACCCCCCGAGCAGTACTTC
CDR3 protein: CASTGGGARPPEQYF

J gene: TRBJ1-2
D gene: -
V gene: TRBV7-2
clone size: -
CDR3 DNA: TGTGCCAGCAGCGAAGGACAGAGCGGCCCCTATGGCTACACCTTC
CDR3 protein: CASSEGQSGPYGYTF

J gene: TRBJ2-5
D gene: -
V gene: TRBV2
clone size: few
CDR3 DNA: TGTGCCAGCAGTGAAGGGGCTGGAAAGGAGACCCAGTACTTC
CDR3 protein: CASSEGAGKETQYF

J gene: TRBJ2-7
D gene: -
V gene: TRBV11-2
clone size: -
CDR3 DNA: TGTGCCAGCAGCTTAGAGGGGCAAAGGGCCTCCTACGAGCAGTACTTC
CDR3 protein: CASSLEGQRASYEQYF

J gene: TRBJ2-3
D gene: -
V gene: TRBV7-3
clone size: few
CDR3 DNA: TGTGCCAGCAGCTTAACTGCAGGGGGCACAGATACGCAGTATTTT
CDR3 protein: CASSLTAGGTDTQYF

J gene: TRBJ1-1
D gene: -
V gene: TRBV7-9
clone size: few
CDR3 DNA: TGTGCCAGCAGCTTACATGGGCTTTATGCTGAAGCTTTCTTT
CDR3 protein: CASSLHGLYAEAFF

J gene: TRBJ2-1
D gene: -
V gene: TRBV6-5
clone size: few
CDR3 DNA: TGTGCCAGCAGTTACTCGATGGGCAATGAGCAGTTCTTC
CDR3 protein: CASSYSMGNEQFF

J gene: TRBJ2-3
D gene: -
V gene: TRBV7-2
clone size: -
CDR3 DNA: TGTGCCAGCAGCTCGCAGACAGGGAGACAAGGGGGGGCGCAGTATTTT
CDR3 protein: CASSSQTGRQGGAQYF

J gene: TRBJ2-3
D gene: TRBD2
V gene: TRBV6-5
clone size: -
CDR3 DNA: TGTGCCAGCAGTTACCGCGGGACTAGCGGGAGATACACAGATACGCAGTATTTT
CDR3 protein: CASSYRGTSGRYTDTQYF

J gene: TRBJ2-7
D gene: -
V gene: TRBV2
clone size: -
CDR3 DNA: TGTGCCGGACAACAAAGCAGGGGAACCTACGAGCAGTACTTC
CDR3 protein: CAGQQSRGTYEQYF

J gene: TRBJ2-3
D gene: -
V gene: TRBV18
clone size: -
CDR3 DNA: TGTGCCAGCTCACCATTCGTAGGGGTTACAGATACGCAGTATTTT
CDR3 protein: CASSPFVGVTDTQYF

J gene: TRBJ1-5
D gene: TRBD1
V gene: TRBV19
clone size: -
CDR3 DNA: TGTGCCAGTACCCGGGACAGGTCTGGGCAGCCCCAGCATTTT
CDR3 protein: CASTRDRSGQPQHF

J gene: TRBJ2-3
D gene: TRBD2
V gene: TRBV20-1
clone size: -
CDR3 DNA: TGCAGTGCTAGAGACGATAGCGGGAGCTTGACAGATACGCAGTATTTT
CDR3 protein: CSARDDSGSLTDTQYF

J gene: TRBJ2-2
D gene: TRBD1
V gene: TRBV4-3
clone size: -
CDR3 DNA: TGCGCCAGCAGCCAAGAGGGACAGGGGCCTTACGCGAACACCGGGGAGCTGTTTTTT
CDR3 protein: CASSQEGQGPYANTGELFF

J gene: TRBJ2-3
D gene: TRBD2
V gene: TRBV6-5
clone size: few
CDR3 DNA: TGTGCCAGCAGTTCACTAGCGGGCCTCACAGATACGCAGTATTTT
CDR3 protein: CASSSLAGLTDTQYF

J gene: TRBJ2-2
D gene: -
V gene: TRBV11-3
clone size: -
CDR3 DNA: TGTGCCAGCAGCCCACGATCTACAGGCGCGAACACCGGGGAGCTGTTTTTT
CDR3 protein: CASSPRSTGANTGELFF

J gene: TRBJ1-1
D gene: -
V gene: TRBV28
clone size: few
CDR3 DNA: TGTGCCAGCAGTCTGATCCGGGGTAGGGCTTTCTTT
CDR3 protein: CASSLIRGRAFF

J gene: TRBJ1-1
D gene: -
V gene: TRBV27
clone size: few
CDR3 DNA: TGTGCCAGCAGTTCCCCAGGGAAAGACACTGAAGCTTTCTTT
CDR3 protein: CASSSPGKDTEAFF

J gene: TRBJ2-3
D gene: -
V gene: TRBV5-1
clone size: -
CDR3 DNA: TGCGCCAGCAGCGTGGAAGTAGCAGGGGCCACCACAGATACGCAGTATTTT
CDR3 protein: CASSVEVAGATTDTQYF

J gene: TRBJ2-7
D gene: -
V gene: TRBV25-1
clone size: -
CDR3 DNA: TGTGCCAGCATGGGGGCTAACAACGAGCAGTACTTC
CDR3 protein: CASMGANNEQYF

J gene: TRBJ2-7
D gene: -
V gene: TRBV2
clone size: few
CDR3 DNA: TGTGCCAGCCGCCTCGGGGGAGACGAGCAGTACTTC
CDR3 protein: CASRLGGDEQYF

J gene: TRBJ2-5
D gene: -
V gene: TRBV20-1
clone size: few
CDR3 DNA: TGCAGTGCCCCCCCGCCGCCACTCAATGAGTTGGAGACCCAGTACTTC
CDR3 protein: CSAPPPPLNELETQYF

J gene: TRBJ2-5
D gene: -
V gene: TRBV18
clone size: -
CDR3 DNA: TGTGCCAGCTCACCAAAGTTGGGTCTAGGGGAGACCCAGTACTTC
CDR3 protein: CASSPKLGLGETQYF

J gene: TRBJ2-2
D gene: -
V gene: TRBV6-1
clone size: -
CDR3 DNA: TGTGCCAGCAGACGGGCGAAAACCGGGGAGCTGTTTTTT
CDR3 protein: CASRRAKTGELFF

J gene: TRBJ2-3
D gene: TRBD1
V gene: TRBV24-1
clone size: few
CDR3 DNA: TGTGCCACCAGTGAACCGACCGGGACAGGGGGCACAGGAGTGGTCACAGATACGCAGTATTTT
CDR3 protein: CATSEPTGTGGTGVVTDTQYF

J gene: TRBJ2-3
D gene: TRBD1
V gene: TRBV19
clone size: -
CDR3 DNA: TGTGCCAGTAGACGACAGGGCAGTAGCACAGATACGCAGTATTTT
CDR3 protein: CASRRQGSSTDTQYF